The 21 T cell receptor beta chains listed next were all sequenced from one sample in a study of CD8 T cells in ankylosing spondylitis. Their specific antigens are unknown. TCRdb used MiXCR to reprocess the 5' RACE reads, holding one entry per CDR3 protein. The sample yields around 770,000 distinct CDR3 sequences, 12% seen once. Broader study findings: About eight highly homologous variants made up a TCR beta motif that seemed to typify ankylosing spondylitis blood.

The sequenced material came from blood, either unsorted or a sorted T cell fraction (not recorded which). Source of these receptors: a male donor with ankylosing spondylitis.

V is TRBV5-6 and J is TRBJ1-2; TRBD1 matches at 9 bases. Trimming removed 5 bases from V and 3 bases from J; junction bases left unmatched: 5. The CDR3 is 14 residues long. Per germline, CDR1 SGHDT and CDR2 YYEEEE. The CDR3 region has the DNA TGTGCCAGCAGAACAGGGGGCTATTACTATGGCTACACCTTC. This sequence encodes CASRTGGYYYGYTF.

This clonotype has just a few counts. The chain combines TRBV5-1 with TRBJ2-1; 9 bases fit TRBD2. This CDR3 comprises 19 residues. The V gene end was trimmed by 1 base and the J gene end by 7 bases; junction bases not matched to a gene: 18. Germline CDR1 SGHRS, CDR2 YFSETQ. DNA for the CDR3: TGCGCCAGCAGCTTGCAGGCGGGAGGGGTGGGTTCTATGAGGAATGAGCAGTTCTTC. It is translated as CASSLQAGGVGSMRNEQFF.

This clonotype has just one count. The chain combines TRBV6-2 or TRBV6-3 with TRBJ2-6; D perhaps matches TRBD1 (6 bases). Germline V gene data show CDR1 as MNHEY and CDR2 as SVGEGT. The CDR3 loop spans 15 amino acids. Trimming stripped 6 bases from V and 1 base from J, with 10 bases between. CDR3 DNA sequence: TGTGCCAGCAGGGGTGGACAGTCTGGGGCCAACGTCCTGACTTTC. Translated: CASRGGQSGANVLTF.

The J gene is TRBJ1-2, the V gene TRBV10-3, with D tentatively TRBD1 (5 bases). Looked up from germline, CDR1 is ENHRY and CDR2 is SYGVKD. The CDR3 is 13 residues long. Trimming cost V 10 bases and J 6 bases, with 18 bases left between them. The CDR3 DNA follows: TGTGCCACCCAGGGAGGCCCGATCGATGGCTACACCTTC. Protein product: CATQGGPIDGYTF.

This clonotype came up a few times. The V call is TRBV5-1, the J call TRBJ2-3; 11 positions agree with TRBD2. There are 14 residues in the CDR3. Per the germline V gene, CDR1 is SGHRS and CDR2 is YFSETQ. V was pared by 6 bases and J by 5 bases, with 5 bases of the junction left unmatched. The CDR3 here is CASTGGTSGDTQYF. CDR3 coding DNA: TGCGCCAGCACGGGGGGGACTAGCGGAGATACGCAGTATTTT.

This chain joins TRBV20-1 and TRBJ1-4, with D maybe TRBD1 (5 bases). Deletions cut 5 bases from V and 12 bases from J, with 25 bases between. The V gene's germline CDR1 is DFQATT and CDR2 SNEGSKA (reference sequence). There are 15 residues in the CDR3. CDR3 sequence: CSASDPTEVAGELFF. The CDR3 DNA sequence: TGCAGTGCTTCCGACCCGACAGAGGTAGCGGGGGAACTGTTTTTT.

This chain joins TRBV15 and TRBJ2-7, with D tentatively TRBD2 (6 bases). V lost 1 base and J 4 bases, leaving 11 bases between the germline ends. Germline V lookup: CDR1 LNHNV, CDR2 YYDKDF (reference sequence). The length of the CDR3 is 14 residues. The CDR3 nucleotides are TGTGCCACCAGCAGAGGGAGGGCCGGGTACGAGCAGTACTTC. This codes for CATSRGRAGYEQYF.

This chain links TRBV20-1 with TRBJ1-5, with 7 nucleotides matching TRBD1. Germline CDR1 is DFQATT and CDR2 is SNEGSKA (reference sequence). This CDR3 contains 15 residues. J gave up 5 bases and V 2 bases, and 9 bases lay outside the gene matches. Here the CDR3 reads CSARPGQAPYQPQHF. The CDR3 DNA reads TGCAGTGCTAGACCCGGACAGGCCCCCTATCAGCCCCAGCATTTT.

This clonotype was found a few times. The chain combines TRBV5-1 with TRBJ1-3; the D gene is possibly TRBD1 (5 bases). Trimming stripped 0 bases from V and 0 bases from J, with 13 bases between. This CDR3 is 17 amino acids long. Germline CDR1 SGHRS, CDR2 YFSETQ. CDR3 residues: CASSLEARDLSGNTIYF. CDR3 coding DNA: TGCGCCAGCAGCTTGGAGGCCAGGGATCTCTCTGGAAACACCATATATTTT.

CDR3 sequence: CASSYSVYNEQFF. CDR3 sequence (DNA): TGTGCCAGCAGTTACTCCGTGTACAATGAGCAGTTCTTC. This chain links TRBV6-2 or TRBV6-3 with TRBJ2-1; D not certain. CDR1 MNHEY and CDR2 SVGEGT come from the germline V gene. The ends were cut back, 0 bases at V and 4 bases at J, with 4 bases in the middle. CDR3 length: 13 amino acids.

This clonotype was observed many times. This rearrangement joins TRBV12-3 or TRBV12-4 to TRBJ1-1; D gene ambiguous. The length of the CDR3 is 13 residues. Trimming shortened V by 3 bases and J by 2 bases, and 7 bases separated the two germline ends. The chain's CDR3 is CASSFGKNTEAFF. The CDR3 nucleotides read TGTGCCAGCAGTTTCGGGAAAAACACTGAAGCTTTCTTT.

The chain has TRBV21-1 and TRBJ2-3; the table's D call, TRBD1, was not checked against the DNA. TRBV21-1 is deemed a pseudogene. The CDR3 runs to 15 residues. For the CDR3, the DNA is TGTGCCAGCAGCAAAGACAGGGGGTCAGGGGATACGCAGTATTTT. Its protein product is CASSKDRGSGDTQYF.

The rearrangement uses TRBV20-1 and TRBJ2-7, with D possibly being TRBD1 or TRBD2 (5 bases each). This CDR3 has 14 amino acids. Germline V gene lookup returns CDR1 DFQATT and CDR2 SNEGSKA (reference sequence). Trimming pared 4 bases from V and 6 bases from J, leaving 19 bases between. As DNA, the CDR3 is TGCAGTGCTACGGGGCGGGCCAGACTCGGCGAGCAGTACTTC. This translates into CSATGRARLGEQYF.

The sample holds many counts of this clonotype. The chain uses TRBV20-1 and TRBJ2-3; TRBD2 agrees at 7 bases. Trimming removed 6 bases from V and 2 bases from J; junction bases left unmatched: 8. CDR3 size: 14 residues. CDR1 and CDR2 (germline): DFQATT, SNEGSKA (reference sequence). The CDR3 DNA follows: TGCAGTGCCCCCAGCGGGGTGGACACAGATACGCAGTATTTT. Amino acids: CSAPSGVDTDTQYF.

This clonotype was detected ten times or more. This chain uses TRBV6-1 with TRBJ2-3; D unresolved. The germline V gene has CDR1 MNHNS and CDR2 SASEGT. V gave up 6 bases and J gave up 1 base, with 14 bases separating them. This CDR3 is 15 amino acids long. The CDR3 spells CASRVRARGTDTQYF. The CDR3 DNA reads as TGTGCCAGCAGGGTCCGGGCCAGAGGCACAGATACGCAGTATTTT.

The sample holds a few counts of this clonotype. The V and J genes are TRBV11-2 and TRBJ1-2, with D possibly matching TRBD1 (5 bases). The CDR3 runs to 18 residues. Trimming removed 6 bases at V and 6 bases at J, with 29 bases between. Germline V gene sequence: CDR1 SGHAT, CDR2 FQNNGV. CDR3 bases: TGTGCCAGCAGATCGAAAAGGCCCGGGACCCCATCTGGCGATGGCTACACCTTC. Translating gives CASRSKRPGTPSGDGYTF.

This chain uses TRBV5-1 with TRBJ1-4; D is undetermined. Trimming stripped 4 bases from V and 5 bases from J, with 12 bases between. Per the germline V gene, CDR1 is SGHRS and CDR2 is YFSETQ. CDR3 length: 14 residues. CDR3: CASSITPGNEKLFF. Written as DNA, the CDR3 is TGCGCCAGCAGCATAACACCGGGCAATGAAAAACTGTTTTTT. The whole variable domain, remainder taken from reference TRBV5-1 and TRBJ1-4, is KAGVTQTPRYLIKTRGQQVTLSCSPISGHRSVSWYQQTPGQGLQFLFEYFSETQRNKGNFPGRFSGRQFSNSRSEMNVSTLELGDSALYLCASSITPGNEKLFFGSGTQLSVL.

At least ten counts were recorded for this clonotype. This rearrangement joins TRBV4-1 to TRBJ2-5; 7 nucleotides agree with TRBD2. Germline loops: CDR1 MGHRA, CDR2 YSYEKL. Trimming cost V 1 base and J 2 bases; bases outside gene matches: 7. This CDR3 has 16 amino acids. In nucleotides, the CDR3 is TGCGCCAGCAGCCAAGGCGCCGCGGGACTACAAGAGACCCAGTACTTC. As protein: CASSQGAAGLQETQYF.

This clonotype was seen ten or more times. The chain recombines TRBV5-1 with TRBJ2-7; D is possibly TRBD1 or TRBD2 (5 bases each). With 2 bases removed from V and 3 bases from J, the gap between germline ends came to 9 bases. Germline V gives CDR1 SGHRS, CDR2 YFSETQ. CDR3 size: 13 residues. The CDR3 DNA sequence: TGCGCCAGCAGCTTAGGGACCCACTACGAGCAGTACTTC. Translating gives CASSLGTHYEQYF.

This clonotype was seen ten or more times. This chain uses TRBV7-2 with TRBJ1-5; no reliable D call. Trimming removed 2 bases at V and 0 bases at J, with 5 bases between. The CDR3 has 14 amino acids. Germline CDR1 SGHTA, CDR2 FQGNSA. CDR3 residues: CASSLRHSNQPQHF. The DNA for the CDR3 is TGTGCCAGCAGCTTAAGGCATAGCAATCAGCCCCAGCATTTT.

The J gene is TRBJ2-5, the V gene TRBV18; TRBD2 is a possible D gene (6 bases). The germline CDR1 and CDR2 sequences are KGHSH and LQKENI. This CDR3 has 15 residues. Between the trimmed V and J ends, which lost 5 bases and 5 bases, there was a span of 18 bases. The CDR3 spells CASSVMGLPLETQYF. CDR3 nucleotides: TGTGCCAGCTCAGTAATGGGACTTCCCCTCGAGACCCAGTACTTC.